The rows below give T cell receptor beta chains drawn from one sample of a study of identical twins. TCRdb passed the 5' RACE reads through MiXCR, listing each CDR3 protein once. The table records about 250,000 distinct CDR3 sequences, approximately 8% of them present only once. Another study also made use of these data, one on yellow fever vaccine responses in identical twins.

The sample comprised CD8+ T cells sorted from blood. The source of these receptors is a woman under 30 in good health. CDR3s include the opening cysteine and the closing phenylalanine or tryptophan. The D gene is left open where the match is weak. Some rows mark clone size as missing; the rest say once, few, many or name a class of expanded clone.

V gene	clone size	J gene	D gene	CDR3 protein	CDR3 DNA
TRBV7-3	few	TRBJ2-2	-	CASSSPGSYTGELFF	TGTGCCAGCAGCTCCCCCGGCTCCTACACCGGGGAGCTGTTTTTT
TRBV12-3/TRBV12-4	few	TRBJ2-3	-	CASSRWDRQTDTQYF	TGTGCCAGCAGCCGGTGGGACCGACAAACAGATACGCAGTATTTT
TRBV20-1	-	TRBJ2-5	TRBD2	CSATGTSGGQETQYF	TGCAGTGCCACCGGGACTAGCGGGGGCCAAGAGACCCAGTACTTC
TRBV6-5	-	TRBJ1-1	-	CASSYSYGNTEAFF	TGTGCCAGCAGTTACTCGTACGGGAACACTGAAGCTTTCTTT
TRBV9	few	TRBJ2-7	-	CASSPRLDFEQYF	TGTGCCAGCAGCCCCCGTTTAGACTTCGAGCAGTACTTC
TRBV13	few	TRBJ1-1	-	CASTYGDMNTEAFF	TGTGCCAGCACTTATGGGGACATGAACACTGAAGCTTTCTTT
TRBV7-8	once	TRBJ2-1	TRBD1	CASSTHGTGSNDEQFF	TGTGCCAGCAGCACCCACGGGACAGGGTCTAACGATGAGCAGTTCTTC
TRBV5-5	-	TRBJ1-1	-	CASSLAAANTEAFF	TGTGCCAGCAGCTTGGCCGCCGCGAACACTGAAGCTTTCTTT
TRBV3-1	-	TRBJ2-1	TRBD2	CASSQDNIAGVNNEQFF	TGTGCCAGCAGCCAAGACAACATAGCGGGAGTTAACAATGAGCAGTTCTTC
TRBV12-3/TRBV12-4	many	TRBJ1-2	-	CASSLGAPGYGYTF	TGTGCCAGCAGTTTAGGCGCGCCTGGCTATGGCTACACCTTC
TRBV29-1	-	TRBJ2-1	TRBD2	CSVGAGVHNEQFF	TGCAGCGTTGGGGCGGGAGTCCACAATGAGCAGTTCTTC
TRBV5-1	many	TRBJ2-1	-	CASSDGGVSNEQFF	TGCGCCAGCTCTGACGGGGGTGTTTCCAATGAGCAGTTCTTC
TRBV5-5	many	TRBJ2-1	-	CASSFGTGQFF	TGTGCCAGCAGCTTCGGGACTGGGCAGTTCTTC
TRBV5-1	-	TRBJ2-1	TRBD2	CASSLRAGAPSYNEQFF	TGCGCCAGCAGCTTACGAGCGGGAGCACCCTCCTACAATGAGCAGTTCTTC
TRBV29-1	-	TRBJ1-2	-	CSVEPANYYGYTF	TGCAGCGTTGAACCAGCGAATTACTATGGCTACACCTTC
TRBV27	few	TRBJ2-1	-	CASSLSDALEQFF	TGTGCCAGCAGCCTTAGTGACGCCCTAGAGCAGTTCTTC
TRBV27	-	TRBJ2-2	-	CASSTRWGGTGELFF	TGTGCCAGCAGTACCCGATGGGGAGGAACCGGGGAGCTGTTTTTT
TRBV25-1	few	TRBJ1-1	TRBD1	CASSPASLTGGGMNTEAFF	TGTGCCAGCAGTCCCGCCTCCTTGACAGGGGGAGGGATGAACACTGAAGCTTTCTTT
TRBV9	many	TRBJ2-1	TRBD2	CASSVALVAGANEQFF	TGTGCCAGCAGCGTAGCTTTGGTAGCGGGAGCGAATGAGCAGTTCTTC
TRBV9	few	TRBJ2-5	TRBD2	CASSVGTSGQETQYF	TGTGCCAGCAGCGTGGGGACTAGCGGCCAAGAGACCCAGTACTTC
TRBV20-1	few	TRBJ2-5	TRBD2	CSARDPWTSGETQYF	TGCAGTGCTAGAGATCCCTGGACTAGCGGGGAGACCCAGTACTTC
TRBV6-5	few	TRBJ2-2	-	CASSYGESTGELFF	TGTGCCAGCAGTTACGGAGAGAGCACCGGGGAGCTGTTTTTT
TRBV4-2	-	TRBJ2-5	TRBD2	CASSQDWTGTSGRGSGETQYF	TGTGCCAGCAGCCAAGATTGGACCGGGACTAGCGGGAGAGGGTCAGGAGAGACCCAGTACTTC
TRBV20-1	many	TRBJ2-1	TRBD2	CSARRSSGKRGHEQFF	TGCAGTGCTAGAAGGTCTAGCGGGAAAAGGGGTCATGAGCAGTTCTTC
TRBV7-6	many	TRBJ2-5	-	CASSLVVTQETQYF	TGTGCCAGCAGCTTAGTCGTCACACAAGAGACCCAGTACTTC
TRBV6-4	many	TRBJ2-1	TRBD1	CASSGQGDYNEQFF	TGTGCCAGCAGTGGACAGGGCGATTACAATGAGCAGTTCTTC
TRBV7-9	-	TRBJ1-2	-	CASSFPLSGYTF	TGTGCCAGCAGCTTCCCCTTAAGTGGCTACACCTTC
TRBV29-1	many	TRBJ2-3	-	CSVESHSTDTQYF	TGCAGCGTTGAAAGCCATAGCACAGATACGCAGTATTTT
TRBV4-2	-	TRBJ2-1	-	CASSQGTKNEQFF	TGTGCCAGCAGCCAAGGAACGAAAAATGAGCAGTTCTTC
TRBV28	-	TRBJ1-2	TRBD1	CASSPTGRVDYGYTF	TGTGCCAGCAGCCCGACAGGGAGGGTTGACTATGGCTACACCTTC
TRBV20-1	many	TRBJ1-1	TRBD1	CSARATGTGVGTEAFF	TGCAGTGCTAGAGCCACCGGGACAGGGGTGGGGACTGAAGCTTTCTTT
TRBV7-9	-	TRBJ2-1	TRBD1	CASSESDRGRKFF	TGTGCCAGCAGCGAATCCGACAGGGGTCGTAAGTTCTTC
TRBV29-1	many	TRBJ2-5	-	CSVEWGETQYF	TGCAGCGTTGAATGGGGAGAGACCCAGTACTTC
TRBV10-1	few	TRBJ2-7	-	CASSERPAYEQYF	TGCGCCAGCAGTGAGAGGCCAGCCTACGAGCAGTACTTC